This T cell receptor (beta chain) originates from a study of spatial heterogeneity in lung cancer. Time point given: sample taken at primary tumor resection. Extraction of whole RNA from tumor, nontumor lung or frozen PBMC preceded unsorted sequencing. V was trimmed by 3 bases and J by 1 base, leaving 11 bases between them. The CDR3 totals 14 residues. The germline V gene has CDR1 SQVTM and CDR2 ANQGSEA. TCRdb itself ran the 5' RACE reads through MiXCR, one entry per CDR3 protein. The sample shows 50,000 to 65,000 distinct CDR3 sequences, around 7% of them seen only once. In its sample, this clonotype was seen many times.

The rearrangement links TRBV29-1 to TRBJ2-3, with D possibly being TRBD1 (5 bases). The input for sequencing was PBMCs, taken at surgery. The source of this sequence is a female donor with early-stage non-small cell lung cancer. Written as DNA, the CDR3 is TGCAGCGTTGACAGGGAAACTGGCACAGATACGCAGTATTTT. Translating it yields CSVDRETGTDTQYF.